One sample yielded the 3 T cell receptor beta chains listed below, sequenced in a study of PD-1 blockade in mismatch repair-deficient tumors. Clones were read by immunoSEQ multiplex PCR, and TCRdb kept only the in-frame ones, dropping some. Here the sample spans roughly 120,000 clones, approximately 91% being singletons. Specimen: peripheral blood, collected almost 74 weeks after starting pembrolizumab. The receptors derive from an adult with mismatch repair-deficient cancer.

In its sample, this clone was seen a few times. This chain joins TRBV6-4 and TRBJ2-7; D not resolved. Germline CDR1 is MRHNA and CDR2 is SNTAGT. The CDR3 is 13 amino acids. Trimming pared 4 bases from V and 5 bases from J, leaving 12 bases between. CDR3 loop: CASSASTFHEQYF. The CDR3 DNA follows: TGTGCCAGCAGTGCATCGACTTTCCACGAGCAGTACTTC.

V and J are TRBV5-4 and TRBJ1-2; possibly TRBD1 for D (5 bases). The CDR3 is 13 residues long. The germline gives CDR1 SGHNT, CDR2 YYREEE (reference sequence). V lost 5 bases, J lost 4 bases, and 12 bases lay in between. DNA for the CDR3: TGTGCCAGCAGACCCGGGGGTGGCTATGGCTACACCTTC. It encodes CASRPGGGYGYTF.

The gene calls are TRBV5-1 and TRBJ2-7; D may be TRBD2 (6 bases). This CDR3 comprises 14 residues. Germline V gene lookup returns CDR1 SGHRS and CDR2 YFSETQ. V was clipped by 3 bases and J by 6 bases, with 16 bases between them. The CDR3 nucleotides are TGCGCCAGCAGCTCAGAGGGACTTAACGCCGAGCAGTACTTC. This codes for CASSSEGLNAEQYF.